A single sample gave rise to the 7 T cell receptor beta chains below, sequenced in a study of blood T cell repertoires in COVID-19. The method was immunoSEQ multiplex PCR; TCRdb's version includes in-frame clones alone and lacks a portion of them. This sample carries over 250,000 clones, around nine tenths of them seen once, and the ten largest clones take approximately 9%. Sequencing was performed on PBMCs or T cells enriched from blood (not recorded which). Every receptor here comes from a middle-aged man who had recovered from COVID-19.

In DNA form, the CDR3 reads TGCAGCGTTGACGAGACAGGGGACAATGAGCAGTTCTTC. This sequence encodes CSVDETGDNEQFF. The chain couples TRBV29-1 to TRBJ2-1, with TRBD1 matching over 8 bases. Germline CDR1 reads SQVTM; CDR2 reads ANQGSEA. The CDR3 covers 13 residues. V shed 3 bases and J 5 bases; nucleotides not matched to a gene: 3.

The CDR3 DNA sequence: TGTGCCAGCAGCTCGACAGGGGTGGGTGAAGCTTTCTTT. Translation gives CASSSTGVGEAFF. The chain is built from TRBV11-3 and TRBJ1-1; TRBD1 matches at 8 bases. Germline V CDR1 and CDR2: SGHNT, YENEEA. CDR3 length: 13 amino acids. Trimming cost V 4 bases and J 7 bases; bases outside gene matches: 5.

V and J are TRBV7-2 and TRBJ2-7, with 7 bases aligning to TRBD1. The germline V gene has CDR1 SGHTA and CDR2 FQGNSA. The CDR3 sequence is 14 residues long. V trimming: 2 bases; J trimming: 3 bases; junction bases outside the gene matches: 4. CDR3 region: CASSLTGALYEQYF. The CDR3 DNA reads TGTGCCAGCAGCTTAACAGGGGCCCTCTACGAGCAGTACTTC.

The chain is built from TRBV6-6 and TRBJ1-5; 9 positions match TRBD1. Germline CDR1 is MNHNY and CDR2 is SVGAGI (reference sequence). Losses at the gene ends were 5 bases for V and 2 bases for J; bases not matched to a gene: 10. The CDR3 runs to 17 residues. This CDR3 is CASSPQTGGGGNQPQHF. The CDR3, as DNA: TGTGCCAGCAGTCCACAAACAGGGGGCGGAGGCAATCAGCCCCAGCATTTT.

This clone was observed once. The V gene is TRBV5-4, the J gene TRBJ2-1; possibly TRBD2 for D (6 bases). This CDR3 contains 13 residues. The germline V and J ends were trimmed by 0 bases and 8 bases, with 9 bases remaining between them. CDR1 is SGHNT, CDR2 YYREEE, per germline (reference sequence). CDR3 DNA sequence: TGTGCCAGCAGCTTGGGCGGGGCCTATGAGCAGTTCTTC. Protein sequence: CASSLGGAYEQFF.

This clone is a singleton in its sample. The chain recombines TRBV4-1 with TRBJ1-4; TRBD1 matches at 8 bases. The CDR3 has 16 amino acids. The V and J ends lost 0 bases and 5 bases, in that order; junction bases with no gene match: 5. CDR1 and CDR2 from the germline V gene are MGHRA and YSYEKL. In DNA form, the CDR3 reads TGCGCCAGCAGCCAAGACGGACAGGGTCGGAATGAAAAACTGTTTTTT. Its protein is CASSQDGQGRNEKLFF.

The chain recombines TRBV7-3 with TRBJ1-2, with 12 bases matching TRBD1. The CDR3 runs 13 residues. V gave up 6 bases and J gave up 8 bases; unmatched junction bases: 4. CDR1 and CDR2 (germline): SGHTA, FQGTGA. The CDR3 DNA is TGTGCCAGCAGGAACGGGACAGGGGGCGGCTACACCTTC. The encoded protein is CASRNGTGGGYTF. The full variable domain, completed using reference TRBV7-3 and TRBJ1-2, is GAGVSQTPSNKVTEKGKYVELRCDPISGHTALYWYRQSLGQGPEFLIYFQGTGAADDSGLPNDRFFAVRPEGSVSTLKIQRTERGDSAVYLCASRNGTGGGYTFGSGTRLTVV.